The T cell receptor (beta chain) described here comes from a study of vaccination and CD4 T cells after COVID-19. Study-wide results and caveats: Convalescent patients had a median around 90% of post-vaccine SARS-CoV-2-reactive clones that were detected only after vaccination, not before it.

CDR1 is LNHNV and CDR2 is YYDKDF in the germline V gene (reference sequence). The CDR3 length is 16 residues. Germline trimming cut 3 bases from V and 7 bases from J; bases unmatched to any gene: 7. With regard to this clonotype: Its antigen is undetermined.

Time point here: late sampling 161 to 241 days after vaccination in three convalescent patients. Noted treatment: approximately 11-day PBMC culture with coronavirus spike peptide pools or control peptides (ViraFEST assay). Scientists ran DNA taken from cultured CD4+ T cells through the Oncomine TCR Beta short-read assay for sequencing. TCRdb analysed the PCR reads with MiXCR anew, one entry per CDR3 protein. Of approximately 20,000 distinct CDR3 sequences in the sample, about 35% were seen once. The input for sequencing was CD4+ T cells from blood, cultured in vitro, taken about 7 months after SARS-CoV-2 vaccination. J is TRBJ2-3 and V is TRBV15; 13 bases line up with TRBD2. The receptor was derived from a human donor who had recovered from COVID-19. The chain's CDR3 is CATSRELAGGFNTQYF. CDR3 sequence (DNA): TGTGCCACCAGCAGGGAACTAGCGGGAGGGTTTAATACGCAGTATTTT.